These T cell receptor beta chains were read from a single sample in a study of T cells in Graves' hyperthyroidism and ophthalmopathy. MiXCR was run by TCRdb on the multiplex PCR reads, yielding one entry per CDR3 protein. The sample includes approximately 610,000 distinct CDR3 sequences, 16% seen only once; the top ten take 18%. Sequencing input: blood. All receptors derive from a young woman with Graves' hyperthyroidism. Each CDR3 is given without its conserved first and last residue. Fields, in order: J gene, V gene, CDR3 protein.

TRBJ2-1 TRBV3-1 ASSQDYPSGTDEQF
TRBJ2-5 TRBV6-1 ATRPQDRGFQETQY
TRBJ2-3 TRBV11-3 ASSWILAGHTDTQY
TRBJ2-3 TRBV12-3/TRBV12-4 ASSIVSGGGGNTQY
TRBJ2-7 TRBV7-2 ASSSLTGSSYEQY
TRBJ1-2 TRBV5-1 ASRPDRTYGYT
TRBJ2-5 TRBV11-2 ASSLGDVKTQY
TRBJ2-5 TRBV29-1 SAVTGSQY
TRBJ2-2 TRBV6-1 ASSTHAPGELF
TRBJ2-1 TRBV12-3/TRBV12-4 ASRNTGSIQF
TRBJ2-1 TRBV19 ASSIYGGTSINEQF
TRBJ1-5 TRBV24-1 ATSDLAENQPQH
TRBJ2-3 TRBV20-1 SARTSGRSLSTDTQY
TRBJ2-5 TRBV3-1 ASSHRGEYRGTQY
TRBJ2-1 TRBV24-1 ATSDFTSGGGNEQF
TRBJ2-2 TRBV9 ASSALAGGRTGELF
TRBJ1-1 TRBV6-1 ASHRGDEAF
TRBJ1-6 TRBV4-3 ASSQLDVGDSNNSPLH
TRBJ2-7 TRBV4-1 ASSQVLGGIGAYEQY
TRBJ1-1 TRBV10-3 AISESRTGVTNTEAF
TRBJ1-2 TRBV12-3/TRBV12-4 ASTRDRTGYT
TRBJ2-1 TRBV29-1 SVKTGASNEQF
TRBJ2-2 TRBV6-5 ASSYSWVTGELF
TRBJ2-2 TRBV2 ASGVGGELF
TRBJ2-4 TRBV7-2 ASSSHRGLAKNIQY
TRBJ2-7 TRBV20-1 SAREWAREYEQY
TRBJ2-5 TRBV20-1 SASGEAAGLSETQY
TRBJ2-1 TRBV2 ASSEAGRRGAEQF
TRBJ1-2 TRBV6-5 ASSYGQGETYGYT
TRBJ2-7 TRBV5-6 ASSARTGGYEQY
TRBJ2-1 TRBV5-1 ASSLGTDHEQF
TRBJ1-1 TRBV5-6 ASSLSSRGGDKAF
TRBJ1-3 TRBV7-9 ASSPFSMTVSGNTIY
TRBJ1-1 TRBV11-2 ASSQDSRTQAF
TRBJ1-2 TRBV25-1 ASSEYQRDRGSDGYT
TRBJ1-5 TRBV5-4 ASSLAQTGTGHSNQPQH
TRBJ2-2 TRBV24-1 ATSDSGQGAGGELF
TRBJ2-1 TRBV6-2/TRBV6-3 ASSRADEQF
TRBJ2-5 TRBV27 ASSFLSTQY
TRBJ2-7 TRBV20-1 SARDLRVSSYEQY
TRBJ2-2 TRBV19 ASNPTGQTWELF
TRBJ2-2 TRBV29-1 SVNEEGSGELF
TRBJ2-1 TRBV7-9 ASSLALRVSEQF